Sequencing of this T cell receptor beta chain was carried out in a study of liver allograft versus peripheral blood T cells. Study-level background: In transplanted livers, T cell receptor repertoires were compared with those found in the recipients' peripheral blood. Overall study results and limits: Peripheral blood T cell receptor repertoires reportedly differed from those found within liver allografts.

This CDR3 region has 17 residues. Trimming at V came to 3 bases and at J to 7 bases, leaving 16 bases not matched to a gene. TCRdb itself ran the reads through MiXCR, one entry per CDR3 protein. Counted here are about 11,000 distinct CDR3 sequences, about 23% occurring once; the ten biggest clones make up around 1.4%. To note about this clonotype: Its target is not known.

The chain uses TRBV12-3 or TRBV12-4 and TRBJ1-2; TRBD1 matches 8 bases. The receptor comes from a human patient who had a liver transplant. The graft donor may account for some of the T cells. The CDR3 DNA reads TGTGCCAGCAGTTTGGGGGGGCGAGGACAGGGAAGAAGTGGCTACACCTTC. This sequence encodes CASSLGGRGQGRSGYTF.